The 9 T cell receptor beta chains listed next were all sequenced from one sample in a study of PD-L1 blockade in urothelial cancer. Sequencing was performed with immunoSEQ multiplex PCR; in TCRdb, only in-frame clones are kept and a portion is missing. The sample lists roughly 56,000 clones, 82% occurring once. The source material was PBMCs, sampled around atezolizumab (anti-PD-L1) treatment. Every receptor here comes from a man between 65 and 85 years old with urothelial cancer.

The CDR3 loop is CASSGLQGAREQYF. CDR3 nucleotide sequence: TGTGCCAGCAGCGGGTTGCAGGGGGCTAGGGAGCAGTACTTC. V usage is TRBV7-9 and J usage is TRBJ2-7; the match to TRBD1 covers 8 bases. The CDR3 consists of 14 residues. Germline V gene sequence: CDR1 SEHNR, CDR2 FQNEAQ (reference sequence). J lost 7 bases, V lost 5 bases, and 10 bases had no gene match.

The chain combines TRBV2 with TRBJ1-4, with 8 bases identical to TRBD1. The junction had 4 bases not matched to a gene; V was cut back by 2 bases and J by 5 bases. Germline assignment: CDR1 SNHLY and CDR2 FYNNEI. The CDR3 length is 15 residues. Here the CDR3 reads CASSELGQVNEKLFF. CDR3 coding DNA: TGTGCCAGCAGTGAACTGGGACAGGTGAATGAAAAACTGTTTTTT.

This clone was observed once. The V and J genes are TRBV6-1 and TRBJ1-5; TRBD1 matches at 7 bases. Germline values: CDR1 MNHNS, CDR2 SASEGT. The CDR3 covers 13 residues. After removal of 9 bases from V and 9 bases from J, the junction contained 11 bases not matched to a gene. The CDR3: CASTGTEFTPQHF. CDR3 sequence (DNA): TGTGCCAGTACCGGGACAGAATTTACGCCCCAGCATTTT.

The chain joins TRBV6-1 to TRBJ1-4, with a possible D match to TRBD1 (5 bases). Germline lookup yields CDR1 MNHNS and CDR2 SASEGT. The length of the CDR3 is 13 residues. The V gene lost 8 bases and the J gene lost 5 bases, with 12 bases spanning the gap. In DNA, the CDR3 is TGTGCCAGCCGGGACTCCTGGAATGAAAAACTGTTTTTT. It specifies CASRDSWNEKLFF.

CDR3 loop: CASSDPSGRGHTPKNIQYF. DNA of the CDR3: TGTGCCAGCAGTGACCCTAGCGGGAGGGGCCATACACCCAAAAACATTCAGTACTTC. The V call is TRBV6-4, the J call TRBJ2-4; 12 nucleotides match TRBD2. The CDR3 runs to 19 residues. Trimming cost V 2 bases and J 2 bases; bases outside gene matches: 10. The germline CDR1 and CDR2 sequences are MRHNA and SNTAGT.

The V call is TRBV25-1, the J call TRBJ1-4, with TRBD1 identical over 8 bases. The CDR3 is 16 residues long. V lost 0 bases, J lost 8 bases, and 8 bases stayed unmatched. CDR1 and CDR2 (germline): MGHDK, SYGVNS. The CDR3: CASSEYRTGLGEKLFF. The CDR3 DNA sequence: TGTGCCAGCAGTGAATATAGGACAGGGTTAGGAGAAAAACTGTTTTTT.

This clone came up once. CDR3 sequence reads: CASSPGTSGVYEQFF. The DNA for the CDR3 is TGCGCCAGCAGCCCCGGGACTAGCGGGGTTTATGAGCAGTTCTTC. This rearrangement joins TRBV5-1 to TRBJ2-1; 13 nucleotides line up with TRBD2. Trimming removed 4 bases from V and 8 bases from J; junction bases left unmatched: 6. Germline-derived CDR1 and CDR2 are SGHRS and YFSETQ. There are 15 residues in the CDR3.

In its sample, this clone was seen once. This chain links TRBV13 with TRBJ1-1, with D perhaps TRBD1 (6 bases). The CDR3 length is 13 residues. Trimming removed 5 bases from V and 4 bases from J, with 11 bases in between. Germline V gene lookup returns CDR1 PRHDT and CDR2 FYEKMQ (reference sequence). For the CDR3, the DNA is TGTGCCAGCAGCCTGGGGACATTCACTGAAGCTTTCTTT. Protein product: CASSLGTFTEAFF.

The chain's CDR3 is CASSLALGPSSGNTIYF. The DNA of the CDR3 is TGTGCCAGCAGCTTGGCACTCGGTCCGAGCTCTGGAAACACCATATATTTT. The genes are TRBV5-4 and TRBJ1-3; no firm D call. The ends were cut back, 0 bases at V and 0 bases at J, with 13 bases in the middle. Germline-derived CDR1 and CDR2 are SGHNT and YYREEE (reference sequence). The CDR3 has 17 amino acids.